This TCR beta chain stems from a study of T cells in Graves' hyperthyroidism and ophthalmopathy. Overall study context: It was at initial diagnosis, before any treatment, that peripheral blood was collected.

The PBMCs were taken from about 9.7 ml of fresh peripheral blood. It was RNA transcripts that yielded the amplified TCR beta CDR3 regions. Researchers ran a first-round RT-PCR on the TCR CDR3 using the HTBI primer set. Via MiXCR, TCRdb re-called the multiplex PCR reads, giving one row per CDR3 protein. The data contain roughly 710,000 distinct CDR3 sequences, about 35% of them singletons. This CDR3 is 13 amino acids long. Germline values: CDR1 SEHNR, CDR2 FQNEAQ (reference sequence). V dropped 3 bases and J dropped 6; count of bases not matched to a gene: 5. General study points: Ophthalmopathy was model-predicted a median around seven months pre-onset.

As regards this clonotype: Antigen: not known.

The gene calls are TRBV7-9 and TRBJ2-7, with 7 bases that match TRBD2. This TCR derives from a woman aged 40-49 years with Graves' hyperthyroidism. The specimen sequenced was blood. CDR3 protein: CASSFGEGPEQYF. In DNA, the CDR3 is TGTGCCAGCAGCTTTGGGGAGGGGCCCGAGCAGTACTTC.